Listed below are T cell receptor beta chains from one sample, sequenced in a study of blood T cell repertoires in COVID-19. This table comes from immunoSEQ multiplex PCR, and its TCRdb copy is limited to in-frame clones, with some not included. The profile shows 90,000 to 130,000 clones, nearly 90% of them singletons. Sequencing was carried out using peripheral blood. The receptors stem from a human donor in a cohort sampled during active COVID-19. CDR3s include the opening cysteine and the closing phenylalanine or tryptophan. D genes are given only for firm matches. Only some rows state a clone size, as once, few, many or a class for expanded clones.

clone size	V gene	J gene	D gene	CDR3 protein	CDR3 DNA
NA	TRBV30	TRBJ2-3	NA	CAWSRQSTDTQYF	TGTGCCTGGAGTCGACAAAGCACAGATACGCAGTATTTT
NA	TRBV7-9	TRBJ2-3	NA	CASSLLRDTDTQYF	TGTGCCAGCAGCTTATTGCGGGATACAGATACGCAGTATTTT
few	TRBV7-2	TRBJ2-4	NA	CASSPRWGQNIQYF	TGTGCCAGCAGCCCCCGGTGGGGGCAGAACATTCAGTACTTC
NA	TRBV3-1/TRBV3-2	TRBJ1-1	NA	CASSLQGMNTEAFF	TGTGCCAGCAGCCTTCAGGGGATGAACACTGAAGCTTTCTTT
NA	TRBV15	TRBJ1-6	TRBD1	CATSRDPLGQFFSPLHF	TGTGCCACCAGCAGAGATCCCCTGGGACAGTTTTTTTCACCCCTCCACTTT
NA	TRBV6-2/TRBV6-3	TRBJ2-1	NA	CASSLTGVWNEQFF	TGTGCCAGCAGCCTTACGGGAGTCTGGAATGAGCAGTTCTTC
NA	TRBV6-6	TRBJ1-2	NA	CASSYLYGYTF	TGTGCCAGCAGTTATCTCTATGGCTACACCTTC
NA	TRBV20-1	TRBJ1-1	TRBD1	CSASAHRGSMNTEAFF	TGCAGTGCTAGTGCGCACAGGGGTTCCATGAACACTGAAGCTTTCTTT
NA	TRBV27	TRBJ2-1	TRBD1	CASTQDRSSYNEQFF	TGTGCCAGCACCCAGGACAGGAGCTCCTACAATGAGCAGTTCTTC
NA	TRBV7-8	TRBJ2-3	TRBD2	CASSGYSGRGTPSTDTQYF	TGTGCCAGCAGCGGATATAGCGGGAGGGGAACACCTAGCACAGATACGCAGTATTTT
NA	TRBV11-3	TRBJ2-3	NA	CASSLSGSTDTQYF	TGTGCCAGCAGCTTAAGCGGAAGCACAGATACGCAGTATTTT
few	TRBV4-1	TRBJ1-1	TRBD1	CASSQTTGGNTEAFF	TGCGCCAGCAGCCAAACGACAGGGGGGAACACTGAAGCTTTCTTT
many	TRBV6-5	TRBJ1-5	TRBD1	CASREGAYQPQHF	TGTGCCAGCAGGGAGGGGGCCTATCAGCCCCAGCATTTT
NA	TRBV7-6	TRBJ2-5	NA	CASSLARETQYF	TGTGCCAGCAGCTTGGCCAGAGAGACCCAGTACTTC
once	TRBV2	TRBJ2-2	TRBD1	CASRTTGTNTGELFF	TGTGCCAGCAGAACGACAGGGACGAACACCGGGGAGCTGTTTTTT
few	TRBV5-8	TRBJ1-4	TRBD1	CASSPGQGARWNEKLFF	TGTGCCAGCAGCCCGGGACAGGGGGCTAGGTGGAATGAAAAACTGTTTTTT
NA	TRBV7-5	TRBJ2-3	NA	CARSFLLDWPPPFTDTQYF	TGTGCCAGAAGCTTCCTGCTCGACTGGCCGCCCCCCTTCACAGATACGCAGTATTTT
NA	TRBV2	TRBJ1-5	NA	CASSVLPEGNNQPQHF	TGTGCCAGCAGTGTTTTACCCGAGGGTAACAATCAGCCCCAGCATTTT
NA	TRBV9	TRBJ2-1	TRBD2	CASSTRTRPAYNEQFF	TGTGCCAGCAGCACCCGGACTAGGCCAGCGTACAATGAGCAGTTCTTC
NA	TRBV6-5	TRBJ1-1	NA	CASSIRGGEGTEAFF	TGTGCCAGCAGTATAAGAGGGGGTGAGGGCACTGAAGCTTTCTTT
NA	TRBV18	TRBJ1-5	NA	CASSPRGNSNQPQHF	TGTGCCAGCTCACCACGAGGGAATAGCAATCAGCCCCAGCATTTT
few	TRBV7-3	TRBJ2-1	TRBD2	CASSLAGTSGSSYNEQFF	TGTGCCAGCAGCTTAGCCGGGACTAGCGGGAGCTCCTACAATGAGCAGTTCTTC
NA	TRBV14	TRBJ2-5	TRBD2	CASSQERAGSRGETQYF	TGTGCCAGCAGCCAAGAAAGAGCGGGGAGTCGGGGAGAGACCCAGTACTTC